This T cell receptor (beta chain) was recorded in a study of T cell repertoires and HLA-DP antigens. The repertoire was sequenced with immunoSEQ multiplex PCR; TCRdb's copy has only in-frame clones and lacks some. The sample holds about 89,000 clones, approximately 86% seen once. The germline V and J ends were trimmed by 6 bases and 5 bases, with 13 bases remaining between them. This CDR3 has 13 amino acids. CDR1 and CDR2 (germline): LGHNT, FRNRAP. Comments on this clone: The antigen is unknown.

This sequence originates from a man aged 50-59 years in good health and CMV-seronegative. The specimen was CD4+ T cells from PBMCs. The chain links TRBV12-5 to TRBJ1-2, with D perhaps TRBD1 (5 bases). CDR3 loop: CASGPPGGYGYTF. The CDR3 DNA is TGTGCTAGTGGGCCGCCCGGGGGGTATGGCTACACCTTC.